The text below deals with one T cell receptor beta chain. Its antigen is still unknown. Positively selected for CCR7, the CD45RO-negative cells used as naive CD8 cells excluded terminally differentiated effector memory CD45RA+ cells. This sample is drawn from a study of shared clonotypes between healthy human individuals. Study-wide context: Participating donors consisted of two women and a few men aged 18 to 49. Plates per donor: three CD4 naive, three CD4 memory, two CD8 naive, one CD8 memory. Study-level findings and limits: Sampling used blood alone; tissue repertoires probably differ.

Per the germline V gene, CDR1 is SGHDT and CDR2 is YYEEEE. V lost 0 bases and J lost 2; bases outside the gene matches: 8. This CDR3 contains 17 residues. The table came from immunoSEQ multiplex PCR; TCRdb's copy has only in-frame clones and leaves some out. The data hold some 2,000,000 clones, with just under 95% observed a single time. Material: naive CD8+ T cells sorted from blood. The rearrangement uses TRBV5-6 and TRBJ2-3; the match to TRBD2 covers 8 bases. The clonotype comes from a man younger than 35 in good health. CDR3 amino acids: CASSLVPQLAVTDTQYF. As DNA, the CDR3 is TGTGCCAGCAGCTTGGTCCCTCAACTAGCGGTCACAGATACGCAGTATTTT.